A selection of T cell receptor beta chains follows, all from one sample in a study of cytotoxic CD8 clonotypes in ibrutinib-treated CLL. TCRdb's copy holds only in-frame clones and misses some; the assay was immunoSEQ multiplex PCR. The profile shows some 92,000 clones, 70% to 80% of them singletons. The source was PBMCs, collected after 24 months of ibrutinib treatment. The receptor source for this set is a human donor with chronic lymphocytic leukemia. Both conserved end residues are part of each CDR3. D genes are given only for firm matches. Part of the rows lack a size; the others show once, few, many or a class for expanded clones.

J: TRBJ1-1; size: NA; D: NA; V: TRBV9; CDR3: CASSAGPINTEAFF; DNA: TGTGCCAGCAGTGCGGGACCGATTAACACTGAAGCTTTCTTT
J: TRBJ1-3; size: NA; D: NA; V: TRBV7-8; CDR3: CASSKTGDSGNTIYF; DNA: TGTGCCAGCAGCAAAACAGGAGACTCTGGAAACACCATATATTTT
J: TRBJ1-1; size: NA; D: NA; V: TRBV27; CDR3: CASSLGRMNTEAFF; DNA: TGTGCCAGCAGTTTAGGACGAATGAACACTGAAGCTTTCTTT
J: TRBJ2-5; size: NA; D: TRBD1; V: TRBV6-1; CDR3: CASREQTGRETQYF; DNA: TGTGCCAGCAGGGAACAGACAGGGCGGGAGACCCAGTACTTC
J: TRBJ2-2; size: NA; D: TRBD2; V: TRBV7-3; CDR3: CASSRGLAGEYTGELFF; DNA: TGTGCCAGCAGCCGGGGACTAGCGGGGGAGTACACCGGGGAGCTGTTTTTT
J: TRBJ1-1; size: NA; D: NA; V: TRBV27; CDR3: CASMVLSGQMNTEAFF; DNA: TGTGCCAGCATGGTATTATCAGGGCAGATGAACACTGAAGCTTTCTTT
J: TRBJ2-7; size: NA; D: TRBD2; V: TRBV9; CDR3: CASSVLAGPSYEQYF; DNA: TGTGCCAGCAGCGTCTTAGCGGGACCCTCCTACGAGCAGTACTTC
J: TRBJ2-6; size: few; D: NA; V: TRBV27; CDR3: CASSPDGSGANVLTF; DNA: TGTGCCAGCAGTCCCGACGGCTCTGGGGCCAACGTCCTGACTTTC
J: TRBJ1-4; size: NA; D: NA; V: TRBV15; CDR3: CATSVRTVNEKLFF; DNA: TGTGCCACCAGCGTTCGGACAGTTAATGAAAAACTGTTTTTT
J: TRBJ1-1; size: few; D: TRBD1; V: TRBV10-1; CDR3: CASSESTGARAFF; DNA: TGCGCCAGCAGTGAGTCAACAGGGGCGAGAGCTTTCTTT
J: TRBJ2-1; size: NA; D: TRBD2; V: TRBV28; CDR3: CASRLTTGLAEVDEQFF; DNA: TGTGCCAGCAGATTAACCACCGGACTAGCGGAAGTAGATGAGCAGTTCTTC
J: TRBJ2-2; size: NA; D: NA; V: TRBV7-3; CDR3: CASSTIWGANTGELFF; DNA: TGTGCCAGCAGCACGATTTGGGGCGCGAACACCGGGGAGCTGTTTTTT
J: TRBJ1-1; size: NA; D: TRBD1; V: TRBV29-1; CDR3: CSGAGTGADSF; DNA: TGCAGCGGAGCCGGGACAGGGGCCGATTCTTTT
J: TRBJ2-1; size: NA; D: NA; V: TRBV19; CDR3: CASSTRINEQFF; DNA: TGTGCCAGTAGTACTCGAATCAATGAGCAGTTCTTC
J: TRBJ2-5; size: once; D: NA; V: TRBV14; CDR3: CASSQDWGAQYF; DNA: TGTGCCAGCAGCCAAGATTGGGGGGCCCAGTACTTC
J: TRBJ1-1; size: few; D: TRBD1; V: TRBV4-1; CDR3: CASSLDRGWTEAFF; DNA: TGCGCCAGCAGCCTCGACAGGGGTTGGACTGAAGCTTTCTTT
J: TRBJ2-1; size: many; D: NA; V: TRBV20-1; CDR3: CSALTLDEQFF; DNA: TGCAGTGCTCTGACACTAGATGAGCAGTTCTTC
J: TRBJ2-7; size: once; D: TRBD1; V: TRBV9; CDR3: CASSGRQGESYEQYF; DNA: TGTGCCAGCAGCGGGCGACAGGGGGAAAGCTACGAGCAGTACTTC
J: TRBJ1-2; size: NA; D: NA; V: TRBV4-1; CDR3: CASSQDIWGNYGYTF; DNA: TGCGCCAGCAGCCAAGACATTTGGGGTAACTATGGCTACACCTTC
J: TRBJ2-4; size: NA; D: NA; V: TRBV2; CDR3: CASRTSRGGQNIQYF; DNA: TGTGCCAGCAGGACGTCCAGGGGGGGCCAAAACATTCAGTACTTC
J: TRBJ2-7; size: NA; D: NA; V: TRBV23-1; CDR3: CASSLNTSYEQYF; DNA: TGCGCCAGCAGTCTTAATACTTCCTACGAGCAGTACTTC
J: TRBJ2-7; size: many; D: NA; V: TRBV7-9; CDR3: CASSLDARSGDEQYF; DNA: TGTGCCAGCAGCTTAGATGCCAGGTCAGGAGACGAGCAGTACTTC
J: TRBJ2-7; size: NA; D: TRBD1; V: TRBV5-6; CDR3: CASSFRGHVEQYF; DNA: TGTGCCAGCAGCTTCAGGGGGCACGTCGAGCAGTACTTC
J: TRBJ1-2; size: many; D: NA; V: TRBV28; CDR3: CASTTYGYTF; DNA: TGTGCCAGCACCACCTATGGCTACACCTTC
J: TRBJ1-5; size: NA; D: NA; V: TRBV7-2; CDR3: CASSPYINQPQHF; DNA: TGTGCCAGCAGTCCTTATATCAATCAGCCCCAGCATTTT
J: TRBJ2-3; size: NA; D: TRBD1; V: TRBV11-2; CDR3: CASSLGDRVAQYF; DNA: TGTGCCAGCAGCTTAGGGGACAGGGTGGCGCAGTATTTT
J: TRBJ1-5; size: NA; D: TRBD1; V: TRBV4-2; CDR3: CASSQGTGGNQPQHF; DNA: TGTGCCAGCAGCCAAGGAACAGGGGGCAATCAGCCCCAGCATTTT
J: TRBJ2-7; size: few; D: TRBD1; V: TRBV29-1; CDR3: CSVMTGGSSYEQYF; DNA: TGCAGCGTGATGACAGGGGGTAGCTCCTACGAGCAGTACTTC
J: TRBJ1-4; size: NA; D: NA; V: TRBV20-1; CDR3: CSALFNEKLFF; DNA: TGCAGTGCCCTATTTAATGAAAAACTGTTTTTT
J: TRBJ1-5; size: NA; D: TRBD1; V: TRBV19; CDR3: CASSIGRFRGRALTALGEPQHF; DNA: TGTGCCAGTAGTATAGGAAGGTTCAGGGGGCGCGCCTTAACCGCCCTGGGTGAGCCCCAGCATTTT
J: TRBJ1-2; size: NA; D: NA; V: TRBV10-3; CDR3: CAISLETGLGNGYTF; DNA: TGTGCCATCAGCTTAGAAACAGGACTAGGCAATGGCTACACCTTC
J: TRBJ1-2; size: NA; D: TRBD1; V: TRBV23-1; CDR3: CASSQSNRGRYTF; DNA: TGCGCCAGCAGTCAATCGAACAGGGGCAGATACACCTTC
J: TRBJ1-3; size: once; D: NA; V: TRBV21-1; CDR3: CASSKGQTTGNTIYF; DNA: TGTGCCAGCAGCAAAGGACAGACTACTGGAAACACCATATATTTT
J: TRBJ1-2; size: NA; D: NA; V: TRBV7-8; CDR3: CASSPSAAGKDGYTF; DNA: TGTGCCAGCAGCCCCTCGGCGGCAGGAAAAGATGGCTACACCTTC
J: TRBJ2-7; size: once; D: TRBD1; V: TRBV27; CDR3: CASSSTTGTTPYEQYF; DNA: TGTGCCAGCAGTTCGACGACAGGGACAACCCCCTACGAGCAGTACTTC
J: TRBJ2-1; size: NA; D: NA; V: TRBV7-3; CDR3: CASSLGTGRQFF; DNA: TGTGCCAGCAGCTTAGGAACAGGGCGACAGTTCTTC
J: TRBJ2-7; size: NA; D: NA; V: TRBV28; CDR3: CASSLAKGGSYEQYF; DNA: TGTGCCAGCAGTTTGGCGAAAGGGGGCTCCTACGAGCAGTACTTC
J: TRBJ1-4; size: NA; D: NA; V: TRBV19; CDR3: CASSGPGRFLGKLFF; DNA: TGTGCCAGTAGTGGACCGGGACGCTTTCTAGGAAAACTGTTTTTT
J: TRBJ1-5; size: NA; D: NA; V: TRBV28; CDR3: CASSENRDQPQHF; DNA: TGTGCCAGCAGCGAAAACAGGGATCAGCCCCAGCATTTT
J: TRBJ1-2; size: few; D: NA; V: TRBV28; CDR3: CASSQASLGYTF; DNA: TGTGCCAGCAGTCAGGCTTCTCTAGGCTACACCTTC
J: TRBJ2-3; size: NA; D: TRBD1; V: TRBV9; CDR3: CASSVEDRGRDTQYF; DNA: TGTGCCAGCAGCGTAGAGGACAGGGGGCGGGATACGCAGTATTTT
J: TRBJ1-5; size: NA; D: NA; V: TRBV7-8; CDR3: CASSLNLGGNQPQHF; DNA: TGTGCCAGCAGCCTAAATTTGGGGGGCAATCAGCCCCAGCATTTT
J: TRBJ2-3; size: NA; D: NA; V: TRBV27; CDR3: CASSPIVQNPSTDTQYF; DNA: TGTGCCAGCAGTCCAATTGTTCAGAACCCTAGCACAGATACGCAGTATTTT
J: TRBJ2-1; size: NA; D: NA; V: TRBV7-9; CDR3: CASSSRGIEQFF; DNA: TGTGCCAGCAGCTCACGGGGGATTGAGCAGTTCTTC
J: TRBJ1-2; size: NA; D: TRBD1; V: TRBV7-2; CDR3: CASSLAPGKGAMYGYTF; DNA: TGTGCCAGCAGCTTAGCGCCGGGGAAGGGGGCGATGTATGGCTACACCTTC
J: TRBJ2-3; size: NA; D: NA; V: TRBV10-3; CDR3: CAISEATGGDTQYF; DNA: TGTGCCATCAGTGAGGCTACTGGAGGGGATACGCAGTATTTT
J: TRBJ2-7; size: NA; D: TRBD2; V: TRBV19; CDR3: CASSRPGLAGSYEQYF; DNA: TGTGCCAGTAGTAGGCCCGGACTAGCGGGTTCCTACGAGCAGTACTTC
J: TRBJ2-1; size: NA; D: NA; V: TRBV9; CDR3: CASSAGPRMINEQFF; DNA: TGTGCCAGCAGCGCCGGACCTAGAATGATCAATGAGCAGTTCTTC
J: TRBJ2-1; size: NA; D: TRBD2; V: TRBV9; CDR3: CASSVASGREQFF; DNA: TGTGCCAGCAGCGTAGCTAGCGGGAGGGAGCAGTTCTTC
J: TRBJ1-3; size: NA; D: TRBD1; V: TRBV23-1; CDR3: CASSQHRDRVMNTIYF; DNA: TGCGCCAGCAGTCAACACCGGGACAGGGTCATGAACACCATATATTTT
J: TRBJ2-5; size: NA; D: NA; V: TRBV28; CDR3: CASSLGVGIETQYF; DNA: TGTGCCAGCAGTTTAGGTGTAGGGATAGAGACCCAGTACTTC
J: TRBJ2-1; size: NA; D: TRBD2; V: TRBV27; CDR3: CASRGTSGKPGEQFF; DNA: TGTGCCAGCAGGGGGACTAGCGGGAAACCGGGGGAGCAGTTCTTC
J: TRBJ2-7; size: NA; D: TRBD1; V: TRBV27; CDR3: CASADRGLYEQYF; DNA: TGTGCCAGCGCGGACAGGGGGCTCTACGAGCAGTACTTC